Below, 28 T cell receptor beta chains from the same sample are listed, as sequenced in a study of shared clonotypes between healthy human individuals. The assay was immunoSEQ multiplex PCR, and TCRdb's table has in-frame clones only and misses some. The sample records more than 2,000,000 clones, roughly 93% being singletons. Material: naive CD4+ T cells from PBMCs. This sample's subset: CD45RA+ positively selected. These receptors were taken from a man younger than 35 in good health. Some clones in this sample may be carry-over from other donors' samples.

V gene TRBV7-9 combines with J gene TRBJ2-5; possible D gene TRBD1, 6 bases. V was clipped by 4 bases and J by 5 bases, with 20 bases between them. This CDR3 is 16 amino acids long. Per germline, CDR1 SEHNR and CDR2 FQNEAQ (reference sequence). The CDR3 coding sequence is TGTGCCAGCAGCTCACGTTCAACAGGGACGGGGGAGACCCAGTACTTC. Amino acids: CASSSRSTGTGETQYF. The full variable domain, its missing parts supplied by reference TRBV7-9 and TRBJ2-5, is DTGVSQNPRHKITKRGQNVTFRCDPISEHNRLYWYRQTLGQGPEFLTYFQNEAQLEKSRLLSDRFSAERPKGSFSTLEIQRTEQGDSAMYLCASSSRSTGTGETQYFGPGTRLLVL.

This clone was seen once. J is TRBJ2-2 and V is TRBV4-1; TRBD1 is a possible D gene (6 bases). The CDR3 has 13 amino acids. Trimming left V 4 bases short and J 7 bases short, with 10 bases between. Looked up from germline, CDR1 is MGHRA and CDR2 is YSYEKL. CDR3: CASSLKGVGELFF. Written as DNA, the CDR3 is TGCGCCAGCAGCCTGAAGGGGGTCGGGGAGCTGTTTTTT.

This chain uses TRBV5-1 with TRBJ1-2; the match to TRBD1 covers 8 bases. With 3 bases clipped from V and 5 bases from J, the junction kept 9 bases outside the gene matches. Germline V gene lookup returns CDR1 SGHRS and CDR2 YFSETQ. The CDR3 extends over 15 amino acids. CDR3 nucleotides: TGCGCCAGCAGCTCTACCGGGACAGGCGCGTATGGCTACACCTTC. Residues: CASSSTGTGAYGYTF.

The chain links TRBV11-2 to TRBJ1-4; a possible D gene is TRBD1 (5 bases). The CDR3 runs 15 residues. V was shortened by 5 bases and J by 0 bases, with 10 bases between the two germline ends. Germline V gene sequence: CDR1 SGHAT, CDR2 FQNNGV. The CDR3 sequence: CASSPSGTTNEKLFF. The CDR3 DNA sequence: TGTGCCAGCAGCCCTTCAGGGACAACTAATGAAAAACTGTTTTTT. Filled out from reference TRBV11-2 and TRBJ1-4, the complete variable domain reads EAGVAQSPRYKIIEKRQSVAFWCNPISGHATLYWYQQILGQGPKLLIQFQNNGVVDDSQLPKDRFSAERLKGVDSTLKIQPAKLEDSAVYLCASSPSGTTNEKLFFGSGTQLSVL.

This chain's CDR3 is CASSYRGSDYEQYF. CDR3 bases: TGTGCCAGCAGCTATCGCGGGTCAGACTACGAGCAGTACTTC. The V call is TRBV9, the J call TRBJ2-7; perhaps TRBD2 as D (5 bases). Trimming shortened V by 4 bases and J by 3 bases, and 14 bases separated the two germline ends. The CDR3 sequence is 14 residues long. Germline lookup yields CDR1 SGDLS and CDR2 YYNGEE.

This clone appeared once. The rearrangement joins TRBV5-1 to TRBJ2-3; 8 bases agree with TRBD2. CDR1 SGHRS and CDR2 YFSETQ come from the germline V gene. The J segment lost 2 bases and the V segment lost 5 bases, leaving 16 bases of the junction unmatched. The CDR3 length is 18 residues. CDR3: CASRSTPGTSIFTDTQYF. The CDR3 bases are TGCGCCAGCAGATCCACCCCGGGGACTAGTATTTTCACAGATACGCAGTATTTT.

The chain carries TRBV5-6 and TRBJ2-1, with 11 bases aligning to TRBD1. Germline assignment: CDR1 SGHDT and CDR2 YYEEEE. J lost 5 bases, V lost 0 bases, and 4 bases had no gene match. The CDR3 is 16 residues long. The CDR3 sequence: CASSLGTGGMNNEQFF. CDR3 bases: TGTGCCAGCAGCTTGGGGACAGGGGGCATGAACAATGAGCAGTTCTTC. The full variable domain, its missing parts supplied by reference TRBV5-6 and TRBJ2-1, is DAGVTQSPTHLIKTRGQQVTLRCSPKSGHDTVSWYQQALGQGPQFIFQYYEEEERQRGNFPDRFSGHQFPNYSSELNVNALLLGDSALYLCASSLGTGGMNNEQFFGPGTRLTVL.

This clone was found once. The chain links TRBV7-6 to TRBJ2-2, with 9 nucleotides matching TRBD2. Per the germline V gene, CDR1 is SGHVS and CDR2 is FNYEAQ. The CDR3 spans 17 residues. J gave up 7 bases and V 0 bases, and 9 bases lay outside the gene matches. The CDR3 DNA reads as TGTGCCAGCAGCTTAGCGGGCGGGAGGGCCTCCCTCGGGGAGCTGTTTTTT. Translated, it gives CASSLAGGRASLGELFF.

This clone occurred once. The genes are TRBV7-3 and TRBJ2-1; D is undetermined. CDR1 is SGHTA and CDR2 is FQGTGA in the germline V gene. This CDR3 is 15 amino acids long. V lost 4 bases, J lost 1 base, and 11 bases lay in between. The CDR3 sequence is CASSSSWGSYNEQFF. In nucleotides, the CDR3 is TGTGCCAGCAGCTCCTCGTGGGGATCCTACAATGAGCAGTTCTTC.

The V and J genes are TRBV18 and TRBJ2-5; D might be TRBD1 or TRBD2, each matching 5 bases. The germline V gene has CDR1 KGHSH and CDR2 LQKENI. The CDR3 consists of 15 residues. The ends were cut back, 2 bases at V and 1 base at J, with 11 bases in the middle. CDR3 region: CASSPVSGTQETQYF. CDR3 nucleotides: TGTGCCAGCTCACCAGTGTCCGGGACCCAAGAGACCCAGTACTTC.

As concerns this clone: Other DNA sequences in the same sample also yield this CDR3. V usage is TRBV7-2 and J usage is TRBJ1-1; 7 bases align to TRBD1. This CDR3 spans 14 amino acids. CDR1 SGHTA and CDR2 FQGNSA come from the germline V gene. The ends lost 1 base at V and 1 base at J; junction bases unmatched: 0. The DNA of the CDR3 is TGTGCCAGCAGCTTAGGGACAGGGAACACTGAAGCTTTCTTT. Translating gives CASSLGTGNTEAFF.

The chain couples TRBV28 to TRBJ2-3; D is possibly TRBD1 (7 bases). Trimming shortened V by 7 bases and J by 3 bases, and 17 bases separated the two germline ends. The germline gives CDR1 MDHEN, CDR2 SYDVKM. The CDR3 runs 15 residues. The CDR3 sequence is CASTARGESTDTQYF. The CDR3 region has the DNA TGTGCCAGCACCGCCAGGGGGGAGAGTACAGATACGCAGTATTTT.

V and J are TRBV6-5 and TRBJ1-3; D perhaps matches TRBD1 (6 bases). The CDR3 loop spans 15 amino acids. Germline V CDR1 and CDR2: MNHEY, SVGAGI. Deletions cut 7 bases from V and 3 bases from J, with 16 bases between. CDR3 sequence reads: CASKPWGAGGNTIYF. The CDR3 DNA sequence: TGTGCCAGCAAACCTTGGGGGGCCGGTGGAAACACCATATATTTT.

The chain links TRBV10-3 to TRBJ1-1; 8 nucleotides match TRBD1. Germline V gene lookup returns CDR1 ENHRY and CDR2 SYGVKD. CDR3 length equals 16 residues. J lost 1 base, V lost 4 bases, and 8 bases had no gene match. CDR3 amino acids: CAISAGGARRNTEAFF. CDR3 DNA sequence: TGTGCCATCAGTGCAGGGGGCGCAAGGCGGAACACTGAAGCTTTCTTT.

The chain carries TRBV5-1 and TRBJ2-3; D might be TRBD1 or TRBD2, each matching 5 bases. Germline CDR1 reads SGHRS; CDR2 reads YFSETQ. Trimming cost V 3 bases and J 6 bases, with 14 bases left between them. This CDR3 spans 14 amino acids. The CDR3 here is CASSSGPSSDTQYF. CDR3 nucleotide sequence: TGCGCCAGCAGCTCGGGACCATCTTCGGATACGCAGTATTTT.

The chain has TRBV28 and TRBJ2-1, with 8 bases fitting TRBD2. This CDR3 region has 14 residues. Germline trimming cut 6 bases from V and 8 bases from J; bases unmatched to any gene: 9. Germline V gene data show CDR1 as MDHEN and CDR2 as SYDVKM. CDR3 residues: CASRPGTSAHEQFF. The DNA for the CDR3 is TGTGCCAGCAGGCCGGGGACTAGTGCCCATGAGCAGTTCTTC.

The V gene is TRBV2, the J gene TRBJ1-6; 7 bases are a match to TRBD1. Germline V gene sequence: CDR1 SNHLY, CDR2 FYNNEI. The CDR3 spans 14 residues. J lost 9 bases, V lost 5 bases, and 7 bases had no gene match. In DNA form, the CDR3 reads TGTGCCAGCAGTATGGCAGGGGGGGCTTCACCCCTCCACTTT. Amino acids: CASSMAGGASPLHF.

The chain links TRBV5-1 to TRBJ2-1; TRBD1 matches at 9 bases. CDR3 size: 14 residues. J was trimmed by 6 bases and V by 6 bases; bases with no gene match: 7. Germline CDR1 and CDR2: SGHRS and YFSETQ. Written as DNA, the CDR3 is TGCGCCAGCACGGGACAGGGCCCGATCAATGAGCAGTTCTTC. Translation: CASTGQGPINEQFF.

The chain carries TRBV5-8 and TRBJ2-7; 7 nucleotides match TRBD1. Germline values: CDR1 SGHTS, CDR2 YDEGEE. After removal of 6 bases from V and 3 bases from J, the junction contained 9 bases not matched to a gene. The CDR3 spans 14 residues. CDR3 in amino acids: CASTRKGALYEQYF. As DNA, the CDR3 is TGTGCCAGCACTCGCAAGGGGGCTCTCTACGAGCAGTACTTC. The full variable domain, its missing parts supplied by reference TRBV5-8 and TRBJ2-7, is EAGVTQSPTHLIKTRGQQATLRCSPISGHTSVYWYQQALGLGLQFLLWYDEGEERNRGNFPPRFSGRQFPNYSSELNVNALELEDSALYLCASTRKGALYEQYFGPGTRLTVT.

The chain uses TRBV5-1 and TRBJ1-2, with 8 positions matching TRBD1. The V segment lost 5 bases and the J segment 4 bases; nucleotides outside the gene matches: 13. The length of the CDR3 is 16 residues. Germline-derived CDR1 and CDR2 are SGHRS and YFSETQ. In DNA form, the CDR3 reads TGCGCCAGCAGTATGATGACAGGGGTTCAATTCTATGGCTACACCTTC. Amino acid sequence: CASSMMTGVQFYGYTF.

The CDR3 loop reads CASTLTGVGGNEQYF. DNA for the CDR3: TGTGCCAGCACCCTAACTGGGGTAGGGGGCAACGAGCAGTACTTC. The genes are TRBV2 and TRBJ2-7; 7 nucleotides agree with TRBD1. The CDR3 consists of 15 residues. Per germline, CDR1 SNHLY and CDR2 FYNNEI. Trimming at V came to 7 bases and at J to 5 bases, leaving 14 bases not matched to a gene. Full variable domain (outside the CDR3, taken from reference TRBV2 and TRBJ2-7): EPEVTQTPSHQVTQMGQEVILRCVPISNHLYFYWYRQILGQKVEFLVSFYNNEISEKSEIFDDQFSVERPDGSNFTLKIRSTKLEDSAMYFCASTLTGVGGNEQYFGPGTRLTVT.

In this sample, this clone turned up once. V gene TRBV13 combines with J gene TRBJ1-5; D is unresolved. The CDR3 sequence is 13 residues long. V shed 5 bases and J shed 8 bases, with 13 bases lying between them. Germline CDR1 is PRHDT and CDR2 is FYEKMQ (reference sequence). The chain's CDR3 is CASSARLSEPQHF. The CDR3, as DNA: TGTGCCAGCAGCGCCAGACTATCGGAGCCCCAGCATTTT.

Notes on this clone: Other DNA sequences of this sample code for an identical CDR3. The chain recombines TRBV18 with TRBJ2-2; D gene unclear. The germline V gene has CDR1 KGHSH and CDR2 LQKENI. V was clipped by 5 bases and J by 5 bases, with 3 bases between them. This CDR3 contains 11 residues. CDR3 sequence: CASSNTGELFF. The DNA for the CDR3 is TGTGCCAGCTCAAATACCGGGGAGCTGTTTTTT. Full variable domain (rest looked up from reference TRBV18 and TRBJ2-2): NAGVMQNPRHLVRRRGQEARLRCSPMKGHSHVYWYRQLPEEGLKFMVYLQKENIIDESGMPKERFSAEFPKEGPSILRIQQVVRGDSAAYFCASSNTGELFFGEGSRLTVL.

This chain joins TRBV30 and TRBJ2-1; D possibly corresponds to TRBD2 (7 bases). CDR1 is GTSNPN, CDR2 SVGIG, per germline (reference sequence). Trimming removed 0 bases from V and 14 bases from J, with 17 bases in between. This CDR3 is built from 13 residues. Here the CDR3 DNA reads TGTGCCTGGAGTGTAAAGGAGGGGGGGGTCGAGTTCTTC. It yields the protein CAWSVKEGGVEFF.

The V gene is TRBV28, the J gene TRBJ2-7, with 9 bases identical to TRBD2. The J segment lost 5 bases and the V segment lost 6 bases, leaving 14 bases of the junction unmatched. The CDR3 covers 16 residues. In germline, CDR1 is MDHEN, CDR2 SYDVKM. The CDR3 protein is CASSTGAGSGRNEQYF. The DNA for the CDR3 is TGTGCCAGCAGCACAGGGGCAGGTAGCGGGAGAAACGAGCAGTACTTC. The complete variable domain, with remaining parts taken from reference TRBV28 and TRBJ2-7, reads DVKVTQSSRYLVKRTGEKVFLECVQDMDHENMFWYRQDPGLGLRLIYFSYDVKMKEKGDIPEGYSVSREKKERFSLILESASTNQTSMYLCASSTGAGSGRNEQYFGPGTRLTVT.

The DNA for the CDR3 is TGCGCCAGCAGCTTGGCGGGGGGCGAAATCGGGGAGCTGTTTTTT. Protein sequence: CASSLAGGEIGELFF. The V gene is TRBV5-1, the J gene TRBJ2-2; D might be TRBD2 (7 bases). The V gene's germline CDR1 is SGHRS and CDR2 YFSETQ. V dropped 0 bases and J dropped 7 bases, with 13 bases sitting between them. The CDR3 extends over 15 amino acids.

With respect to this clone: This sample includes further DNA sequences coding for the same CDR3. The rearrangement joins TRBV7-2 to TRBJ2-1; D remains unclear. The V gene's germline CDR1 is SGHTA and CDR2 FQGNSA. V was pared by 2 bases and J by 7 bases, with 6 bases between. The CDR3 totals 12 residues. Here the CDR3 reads CASSLIRNEQFF. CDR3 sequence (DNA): TGTGCCAGCAGCTTAATTCGGAATGAGCAGTTCTTC.

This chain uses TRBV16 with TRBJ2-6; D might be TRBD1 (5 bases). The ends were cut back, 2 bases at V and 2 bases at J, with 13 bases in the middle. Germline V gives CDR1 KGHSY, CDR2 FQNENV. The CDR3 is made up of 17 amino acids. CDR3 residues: CASSQQGASAGANVLTF. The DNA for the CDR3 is TGTGCCAGCAGCCAACAGGGTGCCTCCGCTGGGGCCAACGTCCTGACTTTC. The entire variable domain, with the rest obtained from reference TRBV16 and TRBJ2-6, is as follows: GEEVAQTPKHLVRGEGQKAKLYCAPIKGHSYVFWYQQVLKNEFKFLISFQNENVFDETGMPKERFSAKCLPNSPCSLEIQATKLEDSAVYFCASSQQGASAGANVLTFGAGSRLTVL.